This T cell receptor beta chain came from a study of CXCR3-negative and CXCR3-positive naive CD8 T cells. Study-level information: The study obtained 140 million or so TRB reads, about 1.5 +/- 0.3 million per library.

On this clonotype itself: Its specificity is unknown.

Regarding the study as a whole: Diversity was high in both naive subsets and much lower in memory cells.

Phenotypically, naive CD8+ T cells corresponded to CD45RO-CCR7+CD27+CD95-. Carrying UMI labels, the TRB cDNA libraries were prepared through 5' RACE. From its re-call of the 5' RACE reads, TCRdb lists each CDR3 protein once, without DNA. The data include approximately 83,000 distinct CDR3 sequences; the top ten clones carry around 1.7%. The CDR3 length is 16 residues. Germline V CDR1 and CDR2: LGHNA, YSLEER. Sequenced: naive CXCR3- CD8+ T cells from blood. Subset here: CD45RO-CCR7+CD27+CD95- naive CD8+ T cells lacking CXCR3 (TNR3-). The J gene is TRBJ2-4, the V gene TRBV4-3; TCRdb's D call of TRBD1 is untestable without DNA. This TCR was sampled from a human donor in good health. Some clones in this sample may be carry-over from other donors' samples. Here the CDR3 reads CASSQEGREPKNIQYF.